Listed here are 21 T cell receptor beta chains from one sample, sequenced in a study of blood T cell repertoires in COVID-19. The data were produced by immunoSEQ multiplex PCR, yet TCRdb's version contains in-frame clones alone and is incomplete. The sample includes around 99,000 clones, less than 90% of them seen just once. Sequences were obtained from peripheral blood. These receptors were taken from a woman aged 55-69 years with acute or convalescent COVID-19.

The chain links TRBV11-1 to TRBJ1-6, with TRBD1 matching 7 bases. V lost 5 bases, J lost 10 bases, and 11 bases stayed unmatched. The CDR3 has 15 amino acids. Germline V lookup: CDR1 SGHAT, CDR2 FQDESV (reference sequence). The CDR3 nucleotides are TGTGCCAGCAGCGACCCCGGCGGAGGGGGCTCACCCCTCCACTTT. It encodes CASSDPGGGGSPLHF.

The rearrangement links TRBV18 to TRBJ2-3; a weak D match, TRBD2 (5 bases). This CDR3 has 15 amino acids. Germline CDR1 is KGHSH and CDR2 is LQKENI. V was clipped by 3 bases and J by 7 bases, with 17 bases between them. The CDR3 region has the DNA TGTGCCAGCTCACCCCTATCGGACTCGCCGTATACGCAGTATTTT. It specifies CASSPLSDSPYTQYF. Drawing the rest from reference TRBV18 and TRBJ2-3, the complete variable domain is NAGVMQNPRHLVRRRGQEARLRCSPMKGHSHVYWYRQLPEEGLKFMVYLQKENIIDESGMPKERFSAEFPKEGPSILRIQQVVRGDSAAYFCASSPLSDSPYTQYFGPGTRLTVL.

The CDR3 is CAWRPTDAPTNEKLFF. In nucleotides, the CDR3 is TGTGCCTGGAGGCCGACAGACGCTCCAACTAATGAAAAACTGTTTTTT. V usage is TRBV30 and J usage is TRBJ1-4, with D perhaps matching TRBD1 (5 bases). From germline, CDR1 is GTSNPN and CDR2 SVGIG (reference sequence). The V and J ends lost 3 bases and 0 bases respectively, with 14 bases between them. The CDR3 consists of 16 residues.

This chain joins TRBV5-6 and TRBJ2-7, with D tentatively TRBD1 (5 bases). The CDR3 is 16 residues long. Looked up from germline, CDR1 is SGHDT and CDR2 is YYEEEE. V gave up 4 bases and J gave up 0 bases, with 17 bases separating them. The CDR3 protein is CASSPTLYRSSYEQYF. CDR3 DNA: TGTGCCAGCAGCCCCACCCTCTACAGGAGCTCCTACGAGCAGTACTTC. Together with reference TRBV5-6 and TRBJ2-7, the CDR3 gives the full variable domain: DAGVTQSPTHLIKTRGQQVTLRCSPKSGHDTVSWYQQALGQGPQFIFQYYEEEERQRGNFPDRFSGHQFPNYSSELNVNALLLGDSALYLCASSPTLYRSSYEQYFGPGTRLTVT.

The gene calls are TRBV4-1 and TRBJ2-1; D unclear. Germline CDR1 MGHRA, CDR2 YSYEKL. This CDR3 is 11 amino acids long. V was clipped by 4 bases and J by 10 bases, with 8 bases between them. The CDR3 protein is CASSLYTEQFF. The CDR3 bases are TGCGCCAGCAGCCTTTACACAGAGCAGTTCTTC.

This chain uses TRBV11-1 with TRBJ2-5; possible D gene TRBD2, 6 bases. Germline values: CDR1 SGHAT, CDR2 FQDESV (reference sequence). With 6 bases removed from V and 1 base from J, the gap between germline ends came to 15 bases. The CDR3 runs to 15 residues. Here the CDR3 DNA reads TGTGCCAGCAGTCGACTAGGCGTAATCCAAGAGACCCAGTACTTC. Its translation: CASSRLGVIQETQYF.

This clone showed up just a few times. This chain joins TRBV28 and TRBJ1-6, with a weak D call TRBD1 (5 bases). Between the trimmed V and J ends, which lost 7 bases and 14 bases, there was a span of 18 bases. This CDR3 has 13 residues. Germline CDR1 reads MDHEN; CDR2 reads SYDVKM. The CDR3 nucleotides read TGTGCCAGCATCCCAAGGGGCTTTTGGGCCCTCCACTTT. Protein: CASIPRGFWALHF.

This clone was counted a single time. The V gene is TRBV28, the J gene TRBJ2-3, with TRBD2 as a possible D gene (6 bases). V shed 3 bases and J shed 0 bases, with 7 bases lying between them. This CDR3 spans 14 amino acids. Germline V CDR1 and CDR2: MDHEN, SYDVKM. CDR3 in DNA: TGTGCCAGCAGTTTTGGGACTAGCACAGATACGCAGTATTTT. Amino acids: CASSFGTSTDTQYF.

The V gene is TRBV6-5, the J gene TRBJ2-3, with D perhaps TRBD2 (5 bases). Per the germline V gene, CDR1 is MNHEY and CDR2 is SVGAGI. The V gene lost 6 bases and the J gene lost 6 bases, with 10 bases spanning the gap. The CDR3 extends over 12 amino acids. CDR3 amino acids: CASRAEGDTQYF. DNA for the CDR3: TGTGCCAGCAGGGCCGAGGGTGATACGCAGTATTTT.

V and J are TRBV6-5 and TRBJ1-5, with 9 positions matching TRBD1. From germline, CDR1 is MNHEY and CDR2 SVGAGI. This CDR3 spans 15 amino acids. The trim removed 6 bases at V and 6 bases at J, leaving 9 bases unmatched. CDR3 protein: CASRKDRGSSQPQHF. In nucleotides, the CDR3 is TGTGCCAGCAGAAAGGACAGGGGAAGTAGTCAGCCCCAGCATTTT.

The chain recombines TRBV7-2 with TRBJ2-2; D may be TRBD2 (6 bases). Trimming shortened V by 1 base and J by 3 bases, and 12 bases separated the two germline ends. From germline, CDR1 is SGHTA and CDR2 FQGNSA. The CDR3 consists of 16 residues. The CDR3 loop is CASSLGASAHTGELFF. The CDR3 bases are TGTGCCAGCAGCTTAGGGGCTAGCGCTCACACCGGGGAGCTGTTTTTT.

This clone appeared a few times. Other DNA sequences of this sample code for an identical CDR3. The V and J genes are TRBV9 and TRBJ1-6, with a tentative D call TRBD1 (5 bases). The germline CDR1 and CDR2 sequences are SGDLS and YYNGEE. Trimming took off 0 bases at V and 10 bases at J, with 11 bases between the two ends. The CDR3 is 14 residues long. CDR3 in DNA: TGTGCCAGCAGCGTAGCTCAGGGAGGGTCACCCCTCCACTTT. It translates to CASSVAQGGSPLHF. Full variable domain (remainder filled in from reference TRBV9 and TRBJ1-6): DSGVTQTPKHLITATGQRVTLRCSPRSGDLSVYWYQQSLDQGLQFLIQYYNGEERAKGNILERFSAQQFPDLHSELNLSSLELGDSALYFCASSVAQGGSPLHFGNGTRLTVT.

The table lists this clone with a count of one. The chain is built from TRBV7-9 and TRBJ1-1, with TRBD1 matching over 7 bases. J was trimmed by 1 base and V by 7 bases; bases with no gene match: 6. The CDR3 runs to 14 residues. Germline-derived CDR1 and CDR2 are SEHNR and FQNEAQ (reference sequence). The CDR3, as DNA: TGTGCCAGCATTTCACAGGGGTGGAACACTGAAGCTTTCTTT. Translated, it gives CASISQGWNTEAFF.

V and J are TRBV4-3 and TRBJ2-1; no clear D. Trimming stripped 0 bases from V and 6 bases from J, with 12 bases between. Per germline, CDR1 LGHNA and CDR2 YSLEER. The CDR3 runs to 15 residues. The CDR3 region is CASSQDLFRINEQFF. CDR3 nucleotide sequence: TGCGCCAGCAGCCAAGATTTATTCAGGATCAATGAGCAGTTCTTC.

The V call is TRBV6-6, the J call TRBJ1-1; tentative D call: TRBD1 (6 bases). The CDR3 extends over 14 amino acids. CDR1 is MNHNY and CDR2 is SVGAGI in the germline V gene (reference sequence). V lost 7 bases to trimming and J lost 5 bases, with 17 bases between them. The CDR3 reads CASTMDRRRTEAFF. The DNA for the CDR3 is TGTGCCAGCACTATGGACAGAAGGAGGACTGAAGCTTTCTTT.

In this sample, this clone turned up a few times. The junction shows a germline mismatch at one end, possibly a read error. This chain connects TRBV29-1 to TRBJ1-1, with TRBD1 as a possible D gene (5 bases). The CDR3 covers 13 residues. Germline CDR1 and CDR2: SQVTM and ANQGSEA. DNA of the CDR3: TGCAGCGTTCAGGGCAGTTCCAACAGTGAAGCTTTCTTT. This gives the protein CSVQGSSNSEAFF.

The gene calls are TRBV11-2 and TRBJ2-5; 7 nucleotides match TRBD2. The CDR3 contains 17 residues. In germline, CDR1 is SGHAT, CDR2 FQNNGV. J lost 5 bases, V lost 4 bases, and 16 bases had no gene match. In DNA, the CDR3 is TGTGCCAGCAGCTCGTCCTACGGGGGGATCGAAGCGGAGACCCAGTACTTC. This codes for CASSSSYGGIEAETQYF.

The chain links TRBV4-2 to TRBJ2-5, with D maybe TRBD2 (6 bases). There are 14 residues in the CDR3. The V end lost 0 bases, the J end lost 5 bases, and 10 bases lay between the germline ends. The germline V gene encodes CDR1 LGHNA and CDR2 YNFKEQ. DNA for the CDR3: TGTGCCAGCAGCCAAGATGGCCTAGCGGAGACCCAGTACTTC. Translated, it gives CASSQDGLAETQYF.

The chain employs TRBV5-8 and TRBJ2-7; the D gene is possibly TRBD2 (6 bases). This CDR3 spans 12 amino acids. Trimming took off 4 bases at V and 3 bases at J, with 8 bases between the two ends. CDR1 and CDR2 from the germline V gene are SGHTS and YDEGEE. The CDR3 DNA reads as TGTGCCAGCAGCGTCGGGAGCTACGAGCAGTACTTC. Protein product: CASSVGSYEQYF.

The CDR3 protein is CASSPLIAGGYTF. CDR3 nucleotides: TGTGCCAGCAGCCCACTTATAGCGGGGGGCTACACCTTC. The gene calls are TRBV7-9 and TRBJ1-2; D ambiguous. The CDR3 runs to 13 residues. Per the germline V gene, CDR1 is SEHNR and CDR2 is FQNEAQ (reference sequence). V was pared by 5 bases and J by 8 bases, with 15 bases between.

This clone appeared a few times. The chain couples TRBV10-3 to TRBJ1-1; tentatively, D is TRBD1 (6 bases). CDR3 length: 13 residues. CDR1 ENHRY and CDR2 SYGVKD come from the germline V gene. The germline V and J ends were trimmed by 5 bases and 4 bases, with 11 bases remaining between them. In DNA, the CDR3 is TGTGCCATCAGTCGAGGGGGTGTCACTGAAGCTTTCTTT. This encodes CAISRGGVTEAFF.